The next 18 T cell receptor beta chains were all read from a single sample in a study of cytomegalovirus exposure and HLA in healthy donors. Data came from immunoSEQ multiplex PCR; TCRdb stores just in-frame clones and leaves some out. The sample yields over 250,000 clones, roughly 87% seen once. Sequencing was carried out using PBMCs. The receptors shown here come from a woman between 25 and 40 years old in good health and CMV-seropositive.

The rearrangement links TRBV2 to TRBJ1-4, with D possibly TRBD1 on 5 matching bases. This CDR3 contains 14 residues. Germline-derived CDR1 and CDR2 are SNHLY and FYNNEI. Trimming pared 9 bases from V and 8 bases from J, leaving 19 bases between. The DNA for the CDR3 is TGTGCCAGTTCGGACGCCGGGGCCAGGGAAAAACTGTTTTTT. As protein: CASSDAGAREKLFF.

The genes are TRBV7-2 and TRBJ2-3; 13 positions agree with TRBD2. Germline CDR1 reads SGHTA; CDR2 reads FQGNSA. The CDR3 consists of 12 residues. The trim removed 5 bases at V and 15 bases at J, leaving 5 bases unmatched. CDR3 protein: CASSRTSGSTYF. The CDR3 DNA reads as TGTGCCAGCAGCAGGACTAGCGGGAGTACCTATTTT.

This sequence joins TRBV28 and TRBJ2-7; 13 bases match TRBD2. V lost 7 bases and J lost 2; bases outside the gene matches: 11. The CDR3 is 17 amino acids. Germline assignment: CDR1 MDHEN and CDR2 SYDVKM. CDR3 nucleotide sequence: TGTGCCAGCAACCAACTAGCGGGAGGGCGGTCGACCTACGAGCAGTACTTC. Protein: CASNQLAGGRSTYEQYF.

The chain joins TRBV28 to TRBJ2-3; D might be TRBD2 (6 bases). With 2 bases removed from V and 0 bases from J, the gap between germline ends came to 6 bases. The CDR3 totals 14 residues. CDR1 and CDR2 (germline): MDHEN, SYDVKM. The CDR3 region has the DNA TGTGCCAGCAGTTTAGGGACTAGCACAGATACGCAGTATTTT. This codes for CASSLGTSTDTQYF.

This clone was counted once. The CDR3 DNA reads as TGTGCCAGCAGCGTAGACAGGGGCTCCTACGAGCAGTACTTC. It codes for CASSVDRGSYEQYF. The rearrangement uses TRBV9 and TRBJ2-7, with 7 bases identical to TRBD1. The J segment lost 0 bases and the V segment lost 0 bases, leaving 0 bases of the junction unmatched. Germline lookup yields CDR1 SGDLS and CDR2 YYNGEE. The length of the CDR3 is 14 residues. The variable domain in full, completed from reference TRBV9 and TRBJ2-7, reads DSGVTQTPKHLITATGQRVTLRCSPRSGDLSVYWYQQSLDQGLQFLIQYYNGEERAKGNILERFSAQQFPDLHSELNLSSLELGDSALYFCASSVDRGSYEQYFGPGTRLTVT.

This rearrangement joins TRBV7-3 to TRBJ2-7; D not certain. The CDR3 spans 14 residues. Germline CDR1 reads SGHTA; CDR2 reads FQGTGA. V was cut by 1 base and J by 0 bases, with 7 bases left in between. The CDR3 DNA reads TGTGCCAGCAGCTTAAGTACACTCTCCTACGAGCAGTACTTC. It is translated as CASSLSTLSYEQYF.

This chain connects TRBV30 to TRBJ2-2; 11 nucleotides line up with TRBD2. With 1 base clipped from V and 7 bases from J, the junction kept 5 bases outside the gene matches. The CDR3 contains 15 residues. Germline CDR1 and CDR2: GTSNPN and SVGIG (reference sequence). The CDR3 reads CAWSALAGEHGELFF. In DNA form, the CDR3 reads TGTGCCTGGAGTGCACTAGCGGGGGAACACGGGGAGCTGTTTTTT.

V gene TRBV19 combines with J gene TRBJ1-1; D not certain. V was trimmed by 6 bases and J by 1 base, leaving 12 bases between them. The CDR3 runs 14 residues. From germline, CDR1 is LNHDA and CDR2 SQIVND (reference sequence). The CDR3 spells CASRLGIPNTEAFF. CDR3 nucleotides: TGTGCCAGTAGATTGGGGATCCCGAACACTGAAGCTTTCTTT.

The chain employs TRBV9 and TRBJ2-5; 11 nucleotides line up with TRBD2. Trimming removed 0 bases from V and 4 bases from J; junction bases left unmatched: 2. This CDR3 comprises 15 residues. Per the germline V gene, CDR1 is SGDLS and CDR2 is YYNGEE. The CDR3 loop is CASSVGLAGGETQYF. The DNA for the CDR3 is TGTGCCAGCAGCGTAGGGCTAGCGGGGGGAGAGACCCAGTACTTC.

The chain couples TRBV4-1 to TRBJ2-5; 14 bases are a match to TRBD2. The CDR3 extends over 19 amino acids. Trimming removed 2 bases from V and 7 bases from J; junction bases left unmatched: 15. Germline-derived CDR1 and CDR2 are MGHRA and YSYEKL. This CDR3 is CASSQLGLAGGTSEGTQYF. The CDR3 DNA reads TGCGCCAGCAGCCAATTAGGACTAGCGGGAGGTACCTCGGAGGGGACCCAGTACTTC.

The V and J genes are TRBV10-3 and TRBJ2-7, with D tentatively TRBD1 (5 bases). The germline V gene has CDR1 ENHRY and CDR2 SYGVKD. Trimming removed 3 bases from V and 3 bases from J, with 12 bases in between. The CDR3 extends over 14 amino acids. The CDR3 sequence is CAISEGVPNYEQYF. The CDR3 DNA follows: TGTGCCATCAGTGAAGGGGTTCCCAACTACGAGCAGTACTTC.

V gene TRBV5-3 combines with J gene TRBJ2-2; perhaps TRBD2 as D (5 bases). TRBV5-3 is labeled an ORF, and its function is uncertain. CDR3 length equals 11 residues. V lost 9 bases and J 4 bases, leaving 7 bases between the germline ends. The CDR3 nucleotides read TGTGCCACCCGGGGCACCGGGGAGCTGTTTTTT. Translated, it gives CATRGTGELFF.

The chain links TRBV5-6 to TRBJ1-2; a weak D match, TRBD1 (5 bases). Germline loops: CDR1 SGHDT, CDR2 YYEEEE. Deletions cut 1 base from V and 2 bases from J, with 12 bases between. The CDR3 runs 15 residues. DNA for the CDR3: TGTGCCAGCAGCTTGCGCGGAGCAGGGAACTATGGCTACACCTTC. Translating it yields CASSLRGAGNYGYTF. Based on the CDR3 plus reference TRBV5-6 and TRBJ1-2, the full variable domain is DAGVTQSPTHLIKTRGQQVTLRCSPKSGHDTVSWYQQALGQGPQFIFQYYEEEERQRGNFPDRFSGHQFPNYSSELNVNALLLGDSALYLCASSLRGAGNYGYTFGSGTRLTVV.

The rearrangement uses TRBV10-3 and TRBJ2-1, with 8 bases aligning to TRBD1. The CDR3 covers 14 residues. Germline CDR1 is ENHRY and CDR2 is SYGVKD. V dropped 4 bases and J dropped 7; count of bases not matched to a gene: 6. CDR3 in amino acids: CAISVADRVNEQFF. As DNA, the CDR3 is TGTGCCATCAGTGTTGCGGACAGGGTGAATGAGCAGTTCTTC.

The chain recombines TRBV4-1 with TRBJ1-2, with 9 bases aligning to TRBD1. Germline CDR1 and CDR2: MGHRA and YSYEKL. The CDR3 length is 16 residues. The trim removed 0 bases at V and 2 bases at J, leaving 4 bases unmatched. The CDR3 bases are TGCGCCAGCAGCCAAGAGGGACAGGGAAAAAACTATGGCTACACCTTC. This gives the protein CASSQEGQGKNYGYTF.

The chain uses TRBV30 and TRBJ2-3; D may be TRBD1 or TRBD2 (5 bases each). Germline V gene lookup returns CDR1 GTSNPN and CDR2 SVGIG (reference sequence). CDR3 length equals 14 residues. The chain's CDR3 is CAYHPGTHTDTQYF. The CDR3 bases are TGTGCTTACCACCCCGGGACCCACACAGATACGCAGTATTTT.

The chain combines TRBV5-1 with TRBJ2-2; D may match TRBD1 or TRBD2 (5 bases each). Trimming cost V 1 base and J 1 base, with 17 bases left between them. Per the germline V gene, CDR1 is SGHRS and CDR2 is YFSETQ. CDR3 length equals 18 residues. The CDR3 coding sequence is TGCGCCAGCAGCTTGCTCCTGGGGACGGGGATGAACACCGGGGAGCTGTTTTTT. Residues: CASSLLLGTGMNTGELFF.

The CDR3 DNA is TGCAGCGTTGAAGGGCGGGACAGGGGTCTCTATGGCTACACCTTC. As protein: CSVEGRDRGLYGYTF. The rearrangement links TRBV29-1 to TRBJ1-2, with 10 nucleotides matching TRBD1. V trimming: 1 base; J trimming: 4 bases; junction bases outside the gene matches: 6. This CDR3 is 15 amino acids long. Germline CDR1 and CDR2: SQVTM and ANQGSEA.